This TCR beta chain appears in the sequencing data of a study of tumor and adjacent non-tumor tissue in lung cancer. Background on the study: Patients were aged roughly 30 to 76, roughly 9 men and about 5 women, stage I to III.

CDR1 and CDR2 from the germline V gene are PRHDT and FYEKMQ (reference sequence). This CDR3 has 15 residues. No cell sorting was done before RNA was extracted from the tissue. Chemotherapy-naive patients with new lung cancer underwent thoracic surgery in China, August–late 2014. Study-level points and caveats: Tumor tissue had significantly higher TCR diversity than normal lung. Tumor repertoires had a smaller top 100 clone share than normal lung.

A note on this clonotype: What it binds is unknown. This may arise from a read error, as a much more abundant clone is one base away.

A modified ARM-PCR protocol with three rounds of nested PCR amplified TCRbeta. TCRdb redid the calling of the multiplex PCR reads with MiXCR, one entry per CDR3 protein. The sample contains some 74,000 distinct CDR3 sequences, around 70% of which appear only once. The V call is TRBV13, the J call TRBJ2-1, with D possibly called TRBD1 or TRBD2 (5 bases each). The receptor's source is a middle-aged woman with non-small cell lung cancer. Sequenced material: lung tumor tissue. CDR3 DNA: TGTGCCAGCAGCTTAGGAGGGGACGCCTACATTGAGCAGTTCTTC. This translates into CASSLGGDAYIEQFF.